The next 31 T cell receptor beta chains were all read from a single sample in a study of regulatory T cells in long-lasting Graves disease. Arm-PCR with iRepertoire HTBI primers amplified the CDR3 regions for these TCR beta libraries. TCRdb re-called the multiplex PCR reads through MiXCR, storing one row per CDR3 protein. Among roughly 500,000 distinct CDR3 sequences listed, more than 10% were seen once. Time point of the sample: newly diagnosed GD, antithyroid drugs for less than 3 months. Generation of the TCR library employed RNA extracted from PBMCs. These data also featured in a second study, about T cells in Graves' hyperthyroidism and ophthalmopathy.

The sequencing used peripheral blood mononuclear cells (PBMCs), collected at new diagnosis, from a patient treated with antithyroid drugs. The receptors were gathered from a woman between 25 and 40 years old with Graves disease.

This clonotype was observed at least ten times. V is TRBV28 and J is TRBJ1-2, with unresolved D. The V end was cut by 3 bases, the J end by 2 bases, with 10 bases between. This CDR3 spans 14 amino acids. Germline V gene data show CDR1 as MDHEN and CDR2 as SYDVKM. For the CDR3, the DNA is TGTGCCAGCAGTTTCTTGGGCCGGAACTATGGCTACACCTTC. Its protein is CASSFLGRNYGYTF.

This clonotype was seen repeatedly, ten times or more. This rearrangement joins TRBV2 to TRBJ2-7, with D tentatively TRBD2 (6 bases). There are 12 residues in the CDR3. Germline V gene sequence: CDR1 SNHLY, CDR2 FYNNEI. V lost 2 bases and J lost 6, with 8 bases in between. In DNA form, the CDR3 reads TGTGCCAGCAGTGAAATGGGAGGCGAGCAGTACTTC. It yields the protein CASSEMGGEQYF.

This clonotype was counted ten times or more. The chain uses TRBV6-2 or TRBV6-3 and TRBJ2-1; TRBD2 aligns across 9 bases. The CDR3 totals 17 residues. CDR1 is MNHEY and CDR2 is SVGEGT in the germline V gene. With 0 bases clipped from V and 7 bases from J, the junction kept 10 bases outside the gene matches. The CDR3 loop reads CASSYSMLAGTRNEQFF. DNA for the CDR3: TGTGCCAGCAGTTACTCGATGCTAGCGGGAACAAGGAATGAGCAGTTCTTC.

On this clonotype itself: A much larger clone lies a single base off, so this may be a read error. This chain joins TRBV20-1 and TRBJ1-2; D not certain. Trimming removed 1 base from V and 8 bases from J, with 11 bases in between. Germline V lookup: CDR1 DFQATT, CDR2 SNEGSKA (reference sequence). The CDR3 is 12 amino acids. The DNA for the CDR3 is TGCAGTGCTAGAGCGGGGTTTGAAGGCTACACCTTC. It yields the protein CSARAGFEGYTF.

This clonotype was counted ten times or more. V and J are TRBV20-1 and TRBJ1-2; possibly TRBD1 for D (5 bases). Between the trimmed V and J ends, which lost 7 bases and 5 bases, there was a span of 14 bases. From germline, CDR1 is DFQATT and CDR2 SNEGSKA (reference sequence). The CDR3 length is 12 residues. Here the CDR3 DNA reads TGCAGTGACAAGGGGCTTCATTATGGCTACACCTTC. This translates into CSDKGLHYGYTF.

This clonotype was found many times. The chain is built from TRBV30 and TRBJ2-1, with D possibly matching TRBD1 (5 bases). The V gene's germline CDR1 is GTSNPN and CDR2 SVGIG (reference sequence). CDR3 length equals 13 residues. Trimming shortened V by 2 bases and J by 7 bases, and 12 bases separated the two germline ends. The CDR3 sequence: CAWSKGLGNEQFF. The DNA of the CDR3 is TGTGCCTGGAGTAAGGGGTTGGGGAATGAGCAGTTCTTC.

This clonotype was detected many times. The V gene is TRBV28, the J gene TRBJ2-7, with 8 bases fitting TRBD1. The germline V gene has CDR1 MDHEN and CDR2 SYDVKM. V shed 3 bases and J 0 bases; nucleotides not matched to a gene: 10. The CDR3 runs to 17 residues. For the CDR3, the DNA is TGTGCCAGCAGTTTGACAGGGGCCACATTCAACTCCTACGAGCAGTACTTC. It encodes CASSLTGATFNSYEQYF.

This clonotype was counted many times. The chain carries TRBV3-1 and TRBJ2-7; D unresolved. From germline, CDR1 is LGHDT and CDR2 YNNKEL (reference sequence). Trimming cost V 1 base and J 5 bases, with 6 bases left between them. The CDR3 runs 12 residues. Here the CDR3 reads CASSQVGNEQYF. The CDR3 bases are TGTGCCAGCAGCCAAGTGGGGAACGAGCAGTACTTC.

The rearrangement uses TRBV6-1 and TRBJ1-1; D is undetermined. Per the germline V gene, CDR1 is MNHNS and CDR2 is SASEGT. Trimming left V 8 bases short and J 8 bases short, with 21 bases between. This CDR3 has 14 residues. The CDR3 reads CASSVEYFAEEAFF. The CDR3 nucleotides read TGTGCCAGCTCTGTGGAGTATTTCGCGGAGGAAGCTTTCTTT.

This clonotype was found many times. The chain uses TRBV28 and TRBJ1-1, with 11 bases lining up with TRBD1. This CDR3 spans 12 amino acids. CDR1 is MDHEN and CDR2 is SYDVKM in the germline V gene. V was pared by 3 bases and J by 12 bases, with 3 bases of the junction left unmatched. CDR3 nucleotides: TGTGCCAGCAGTTTGGGGACAGGGGGGACTTTCTTT. It encodes CASSLGTGGTFF.

This clonotype was detected many times. The chain employs TRBV10-3 and TRBJ2-1, with D possibly matching TRBD1 (6 bases). Per the germline V gene, CDR1 is ENHRY and CDR2 is SYGVKD. The ends were cut back, 8 bases at V and 8 bases at J, with 16 bases in the middle. The CDR3 is 13 residues long. The CDR3 loop is CAIGPGQSYEQFF. The DNA of the CDR3 is TGTGCCATCGGGCCGGGACAAAGCTATGAGCAGTTCTTC.

This clonotype was recorded at least ten times. CDR3 nucleotides: TGTGCCAGCTCACCATCGACAGGGGGAACCCACGAGCAGTACTTC. It codes for CASSPSTGGTHEQYF. The gene calls are TRBV18 and TRBJ2-7; 9 nucleotides line up with TRBD1. The CDR3 has 15 residues. V gave up 2 bases and J gave up 5 bases; unmatched junction bases: 7. Germline values: CDR1 KGHSH, CDR2 LQKENI.

This clonotype was observed many times. The V gene is TRBV12-3 or TRBV12-4, the J gene TRBJ1-1, with D perhaps matching TRBD1 (5 bases). This CDR3 is built from 12 residues. Trimming shortened V by 6 bases and J by 11 bases, and 16 bases separated the two germline ends. Here the CDR3 reads CASSYGAGRAFF. CDR3 DNA sequence: TGTGCCAGCAGCTACGGGGCTGGGCGGGCTTTCTTT.

This clonotype was counted at least ten times. The CDR3 coding sequence is TGTGCCAGCAGCTTAGCGGGAGGGCTCGATACGCAGTATTTT. Its translation is CASSLAGGLDTQYF. The chain employs TRBV7-3 and TRBJ2-3; 9 bases map to TRBD2. V lost 2 bases to trimming and J lost 6 bases; unmatched junction nucleotides: 3. Germline V gene data show CDR1 as SGHTA and CDR2 as FQGTGA. There are 14 residues in the CDR3.

The chain employs TRBV27 and TRBJ2-1, with 10 bases fitting TRBD2. Germline V lookup: CDR1 MNHEY, CDR2 SMNVEV (reference sequence). J was trimmed by 5 bases and V by 4 bases; bases with no gene match: 14. The CDR3 runs 18 residues. The CDR3 bases are TGTGCCAGCAGTTCATACGGAAGAATAGCGGGAGGTCACAATGAGCAGTTCTTC. It encodes CASSSYGRIAGGHNEQFF.

As regards this clonotype: This sequence is one base from a far larger clone and is likely a read error. CDR3 bases: TGTGCCAGCAGCTTAGGCCCGAGACAGCGCTACAATGAGCAGTTCTTC. Amino acid sequence: CASSLGPRQRYNEQFF. The rearrangement joins TRBV11-2 to TRBJ2-5; D may be TRBD1 (5 bases). The end of the DNA aligns better with TRBJ2-1, so the J call may be wrong. This CDR3 has 16 residues. The V gene's germline CDR1 is SGHAT and CDR2 FQNNGV.

This clonotype was picked up many times. The V call is TRBV2, the J call TRBJ2-2; D remains ambiguous. The CDR3 is made up of 15 amino acids. The ends were cut back, 3 bases at V and 4 bases at J, with 12 bases in the middle. The germline V gene has CDR1 SNHLY and CDR2 FYNNEI. CDR3 region: CASSDVDPPTGELFF. Written as DNA, the CDR3 is TGTGCCAGCAGTGACGTAGATCCGCCCACCGGGGAGCTGTTTTTT.

Many counts were recorded for this clonotype. This sequence joins TRBV7-3 and TRBJ1-1, with D perhaps matching TRBD1 (6 bases). The ends were cut back, 5 bases at V and 0 bases at J, with 13 bases in the middle. CDR3 length: 15 residues. Germline assignment: CDR1 SGHTA and CDR2 FQGTGA. The CDR3 spells CASSLQRQVNTEAFF. CDR3 sequence (DNA): TGTGCCAGCAGCCTACAGCGACAGGTGAACACTGAAGCTTTCTTT. Complete variable domain (other parts from reference TRBV7-3 and TRBJ1-1): GAGVSQTPSNKVTEKGKYVELRCDPISGHTALYWYRQSLGQGPEFLIYFQGTGAADDSGLPNDRFFAVRPEGSVSTLKIQRTERGDSAVYLCASSLQRQVNTEAFFGQGTRLTVV.

Many counts were recorded for this clonotype. The gene calls are TRBV7-2 and TRBJ1-1; tentatively, D is TRBD1 (6 bases). The CDR3 has 14 amino acids. Germline V lookup: CDR1 SGHTA, CDR2 FQGNSA. Trimming took 9 bases from V and 3 from J, leaving 17 bases between them. CDR3 nucleotide sequence: TGTGCCAGTGGATTAGGGGGGGCGGACACTGAAGCTTTCTTT. This encodes CASGLGGADTEAFF.

V gene TRBV27 combines with J gene TRBJ2-7; 9 nucleotides match TRBD2. Trimming removed 2 bases from V and 4 bases from J; junction bases left unmatched: 6. Germline CDR1 and CDR2: MNHEY and SMNVEV (reference sequence). There are 15 residues in the CDR3. CDR3 residues: CASSLGTSRRYEQYF. The CDR3 region has the DNA TGTGCCAGCAGTTTAGGGACTAGCAGGAGATACGAGCAGTACTTC.

In its sample, this clonotype was seen many times. J is TRBJ2-3 and V is TRBV20-1; TRBD2 agrees at 13 bases. The CDR3 covers 16 residues. Germline-derived CDR1 and CDR2 are DFQATT and SNEGSKA (reference sequence). V shed 3 bases and J 2 bases; nucleotides not matched to a gene: 5. The CDR3 loop is CSASRLAGGDTDTQYF. The DNA for the CDR3 is TGCAGTGCTAGCCGACTAGCGGGAGGAGACACAGATACGCAGTATTTT.

This clonotype turned up a few times. The gene calls are TRBV7-2 and TRBJ2-1; TRBD2 matches at 10 bases. The CDR3 consists of 17 residues. Per the germline V gene, CDR1 is SGHTA and CDR2 is FQGNSA. Trimming removed 1 base from V and 3 bases from J; junction bases left unmatched: 6. This CDR3 is CASSLDPGLASYNEQFF. The CDR3 DNA is TGTGCCAGCAGCTTAGACCCGGGACTAGCGAGCTACAATGAGCAGTTCTTC.

The table lists this clonotype with many counts. The rearrangement joins TRBV12-3 or TRBV12-4 to TRBJ1-2, with D unresolved. This CDR3 region has 13 residues. V lost 3 bases and J lost 4, with 9 bases in between. Here the CDR3 reads CASSFGPRYGYTF. CDR3 in DNA: TGTGCCAGCAGTTTTGGGCCGCGCTATGGCTACACCTTC.

This clonotype was recorded many times. The chain joins TRBV18 to TRBJ2-1; 10 bases match TRBD1. This CDR3 contains 14 residues. Germline V gives CDR1 KGHSH, CDR2 LQKENI. With 3 bases clipped from V and 9 bases from J, the junction kept 5 bases outside the gene matches. The CDR3 reads CASSPGTGASEQFF. In DNA, the CDR3 is TGTGCCAGCTCACCCGGGACAGGGGCGAGTGAGCAGTTCTTC. The variable domain in full, completed from reference TRBV18 and TRBJ2-1, reads NAGVMQNPRHLVRRRGQEARLRCSPMKGHSHVYWYRQLPEEGLKFMVYLQKENIIDESGMPKERFSAEFPKEGPSILRIQQVVRGDSAAYFCASSPGTGASEQFFGPGTRLTVL.

The table lists this clonotype with a few counts. The J gene is TRBJ1-1, the V gene TRBV7-6, with D unresolved. This CDR3 comprises 17 residues. V lost 0 bases, J lost 0 bases, and 14 bases lay in between. Germline assignment: CDR1 SGHVS and CDR2 FNYEAQ. The CDR3 spells CASSLAPPAELNTEAFF. Written as DNA, the CDR3 is TGTGCCAGCAGCTTAGCCCCTCCGGCCGAGTTGAACACTGAAGCTTTCTTT.

The V and J genes are TRBV6-1 and TRBJ2-5; either TRBD1 or TRBD2 may fit D (5 bases each). The DNA end is a closer match to TRBJ2-7, so the J assignment may be wrong. The V gene's germline CDR1 is MNHNS and CDR2 SASEGT. The CDR3 is 17 amino acids. Written as DNA, the CDR3 is TGTGCCAGCAGTTACCGCGTCGGGGCGGTAAGCTCCTACGAGCAGTACTTC. As protein: CASSYRVGAVSSYEQYF.

This clonotype was picked up many times. The chain is built from TRBV10-2 and TRBJ2-1; D is possibly TRBD2 (5 bases). This CDR3 has 15 amino acids. V was shortened by 3 bases and J by 9 bases, with 18 bases between the two germline ends. Germline assignment: CDR1 WSHSY and CDR2 SAAADI. The chain's CDR3 is CASSDLAGLITEQFF. CDR3 bases: TGCGCCAGCAGTGATCTAGCTGGTCTGATCACTGAGCAGTTCTTC.

This clonotype was detected only a few times. With a much larger clone just one base away, this may be a read error. V gene TRBV12-3 or TRBV12-4 combines with J gene TRBJ1-5, with no clear D. CDR3 size: 15 residues. This CDR3 reads CASSLGDEGNRPQHF. In nucleotides, the CDR3 is TGTGCCAGCAGTCTCGGGGATGAAGGCAATCGGCCCCAGCATTTT.

This clonotype was seen a handful of times. This may come from a read error, since a much larger clone is one base off. J is TRBJ2-1 and V is TRBV7-8; D might be TRBD1 (6 bases). Looked up from germline, CDR1 is SGHVS and CDR2 is FQNEAQ. This CDR3 is built from 15 residues. With 0 bases removed from V and 0 bases from J, the gap between germline ends came to 6 bases. The CDR3 DNA is TGTGCCAGCAGCTTAGCGGACAGCTCCTACAATGAGCAGTTCTTC. This codes for CASSLADSSYNEQFF.

This chain's CDR3 is CSAKAGTGGDEQFF. CDR3 bases: TGCAGTGCTAAGGCGGGGACAGGGGGGGATGAGCAGTTCTTC. The rearrangement links TRBV20-1 to TRBJ2-1; 11 positions agree with TRBD1. This CDR3 spans 14 amino acids. V shed 4 bases and J 8 bases; nucleotides not matched to a gene: 7. The germline gives CDR1 DFQATT, CDR2 SNEGSKA (reference sequence).

This clonotype was detected many times. The J gene is TRBJ1-5, the V gene TRBV2, with D unclear. Deletions cut 9 bases from V and 0 bases from J, with 15 bases between. CDR3 size: 15 residues. CDR1 and CDR2 (germline): SNHLY, FYNNEI. The CDR3 region is CASAGEPYSNQPQHF. CDR3 DNA: TGTGCCAGTGCAGGTGAACCCTATAGCAATCAGCCCCAGCATTTT. Looking up the rest from reference TRBV2 and TRBJ1-5 gives the full variable domain: EPEVTQTPSHQVTQMGQEVILRCVPISNHLYFYWYRQILGQKVEFLVSFYNNEISEKSEIFDDQFSVERPDGSNFTLKIRSTKLEDSAMYFCASAGEPYSNQPQHFGDGTRLSIL.